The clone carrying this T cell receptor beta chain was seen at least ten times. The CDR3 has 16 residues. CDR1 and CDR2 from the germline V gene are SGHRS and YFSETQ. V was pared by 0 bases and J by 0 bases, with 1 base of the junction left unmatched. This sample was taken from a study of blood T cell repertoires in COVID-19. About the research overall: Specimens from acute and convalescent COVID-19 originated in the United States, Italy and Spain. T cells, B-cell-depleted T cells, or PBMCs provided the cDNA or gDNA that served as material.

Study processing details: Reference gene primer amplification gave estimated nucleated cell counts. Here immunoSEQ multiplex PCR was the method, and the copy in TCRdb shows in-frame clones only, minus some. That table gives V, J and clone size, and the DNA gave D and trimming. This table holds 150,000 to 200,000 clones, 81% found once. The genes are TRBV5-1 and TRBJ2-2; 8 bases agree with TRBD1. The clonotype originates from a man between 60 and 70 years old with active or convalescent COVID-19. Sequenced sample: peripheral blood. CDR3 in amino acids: CASSLDRGANTGELFF. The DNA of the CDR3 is TGCGCCAGCAGCTTGGACAGGGGGGCGAACACCGGGGAGCTGTTTTTT. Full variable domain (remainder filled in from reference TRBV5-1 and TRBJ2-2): KAGVTQTPRYLIKTRGQQVTLSCSPISGHRSVSWYQQTPGQGLQFLFEYFSETQRNKGNFPGRFSGRQFSNSRSEMNVSTLELGDSALYLCASSLDRGANTGELFFGEGSRLTVL.